One sample yielded the 27 T cell receptor beta chains listed below, sequenced in a study of blood T cell repertoires in COVID-19 (TCRdb year 2020). Libraries were constructed by the immunoSEQ multiplex PCR assay. Drawn from immuneACCESS, this table holds only the in-frame rearrangements with V and J called that TCRdb kept. Clones are partly lost; checked studies trace under half to an unresolved V gene and leave the rest unexplained. The sample yields hundreds of thousands of clones; more than 90% were counted once. The ten top clones hold 2% to 3% of the sample. Sequencing was performed on PBMCs or T cells enriched from blood (not recorded which). The source of these receptors is a man between 60 and 70 years old who had recovered from COVID-19.

The J gene is TRBJ1-1, the V gene TRBV5-1; tentative D call: TRBD1 (6 bases). V was cut by 4 bases and J by 6 bases, with 19 bases left in between. Looked up from germline, CDR1 is SGHRS and CDR2 is YFSETQ. This CDR3 contains 15 residues. The CDR3 DNA is TGCGCCAGCAGCCCTAGGACAGACAAGACACCTGAAGCTTTCTTT. It is translated as CASSPRTDKTPEAFF.

The V gene is TRBV23-1, the J gene TRBJ2-7; TRBD1 is a possible D gene (6 bases). TRBV23-1 belongs to the ORF category, with a function that is uncertain. Trimming took 3 bases from V and 4 from J, leaving 16 bases between them. This CDR3 is built from 15 residues. The CDR3 sequence: CASSHPGQIVYEQYF. The CDR3 bases are TGCGCCAGCAGTCACCCCGGACAGATAGTTTACGAGCAGTACTTC.

J is TRBJ2-1 and V is TRBV4-3, with D tentatively TRBD1 (5 bases). The germline V gene encodes CDR1 LGHNA and CDR2 YSLEER. Trimming pared 0 bases from V and 12 bases from J, leaving 9 bases between. This CDR3 is 12 amino acids long. The CDR3 DNA reads as TGCGCCAGCAGCCAAGATTTTAGGGGGCAGTTCTTC. Residues: CASSQDFRGQFF.

The chain is built from TRBV6-1 and TRBJ1-5, with no clear D. The CDR3 consists of 17 residues. With 0 bases removed from V and 0 bases from J, the gap between germline ends came to 12 bases. Germline CDR1 reads MNHNS; CDR2 reads SASEGT. The CDR3 nucleotides are TGTGCCAGCAGTGAAGCGAGGTACACCTATAGCAATCAGCCCCAGCATTTT. Translated, it gives CASSEARYTYSNQPQHF.

V and J are TRBV18 and TRBJ1-1, with 11 nucleotides matching TRBD1. Trimming removed 3 bases from V and 0 bases from J; junction bases left unmatched: 3. Germline CDR1 KGHSH, CDR2 LQKENI. This CDR3 region has 16 residues. The CDR3, as DNA: TGTGCCAGCTCACCGGGGACAGGGGGAATGAACACTGAAGCTTTCTTT. Translating it yields CASSPGTGGMNTEAFF.

This sequence joins TRBV4-2 and TRBJ1-2; a weak D match, TRBD1 (6 bases). CDR1 LGHNA and CDR2 YNFKEQ come from the germline V gene. V lost 4 bases to trimming and J lost 8 bases, with 17 bases between them. The CDR3 extends over 14 amino acids. The CDR3 sequence: CASSPGLDRYGYTF. CDR3 coding DNA: TGTGCCAGCAGCCCCGGTTTGGACAGATACGGCTACACCTTC.

The chain couples TRBV7-2 to TRBJ1-5; no firm D call. V shed 1 base and J shed 4 bases, with 11 bases lying between them. CDR3 length: 15 amino acids. CDR1 SGHTA and CDR2 FQGNSA come from the germline V gene. CDR3 DNA sequence: TGTGCCAGCAGCTTAGAGCGGTTAGGGAATCAGCCCCAGCATTTT. Amino acid sequence: CASSLERLGNQPQHF.

This chain connects TRBV28 to TRBJ1-5; D might be TRBD1 (5 bases). With 7 bases removed from V and 4 bases from J, the gap between germline ends came to 17 bases. Germline CDR1 is MDHEN and CDR2 is SYDVKM. The CDR3 runs 15 residues. CDR3 coding DNA: TGTGCCAGCATCGACGGGGGGACCCAAAATCAGCCCCAGCATTTT. Encoded protein: CASIDGGTQNQPQHF.

The V and J genes are TRBV5-1 and TRBJ1-5, with D maybe TRBD1 (5 bases). From germline, CDR1 is SGHRS and CDR2 YFSETQ. Trimming removed 4 bases from V and 9 bases from J, with 17 bases in between. The CDR3 spans 14 residues. CDR3 residues: CASSLGTEGLPQHF. The DNA of the CDR3 is TGCGCCAGCAGCCTCGGGACGGAGGGTTTGCCCCAGCATTTT.

The rearrangement uses TRBV18 and TRBJ1-4; D unclear. Germline loops: CDR1 KGHSH, CDR2 LQKENI. Trimming removed 3 bases at V and 2 bases at J, with 7 bases between. The CDR3 consists of 14 residues. This chain's CDR3 is CASSPGSTNEKLFF. Written as DNA, the CDR3 is TGTGCCAGCTCACCTGGGAGTACTAATGAAAAACTGTTTTTT.

This chain uses TRBV18 with TRBJ2-1; a possible D gene is TRBD1 (6 bases). V lost 4 bases to trimming and J lost 2 bases, with 9 bases between them. From germline, CDR1 is KGHSH and CDR2 LQKENI. The CDR3 is made up of 14 amino acids. The CDR3 reads CASSRGTPYNEQFF. Here the CDR3 DNA reads TGTGCCAGCTCACGGGGGACACCCTACAATGAGCAGTTCTTC.

The genes are TRBV5-1 and TRBJ2-5; TRBD1 matches at 8 bases. The ends lost 1 base at V and 4 bases at J; junction bases unmatched: 3. This CDR3 spans 14 amino acids. CDR1 is SGHRS, CDR2 YFSETQ, per germline. CDR3 region: CASSLRGQVETQYF. The DNA for the CDR3 is TGCGCCAGCAGCTTGAGGGGACAGGTAGAGACCCAGTACTTC.

The chain links TRBV6-1 to TRBJ1-2; possibly TRBD1 for D (5 bases). In germline, CDR1 is MNHNS, CDR2 SASEGT. This CDR3 is 18 amino acids long. Trimming pared 0 bases from V and 4 bases from J, leaving 21 bases between. As DNA, the CDR3 is TGTGCCAGCAGTGAAGCCCCCGGGGGAGCGAGCATAACCTATGGCTACACCTTC. It specifies CASSEAPGGASITYGYTF.

V usage is TRBV12-5 and J usage is TRBJ1-4, with TRBD1 matching 7 bases. CDR3 size: 14 residues. The germline V gene has CDR1 LGHNT and CDR2 FRNRAP. Losses at the gene ends were 5 bases for V and 7 bases for J; bases not matched to a gene: 7. CDR3 in DNA: TGTGCTAGTGGTCAGGGGACAGTCGGTGAAAAACTGTTTTTT. Protein product: CASGQGTVGEKLFF.

This chain joins TRBV7-6 and TRBJ2-1, with 12 bases aligning to TRBD2. The J segment lost 7 bases and the V segment lost 5 bases, leaving 12 bases of the junction unmatched. CDR1 is SGHVS and CDR2 is FNYEAQ in the germline V gene. This CDR3 is 17 amino acids long. CDR3 nucleotide sequence: TGTGCCAGCAGCGTAAGAGCTAGCGGGAGGGCCCTTAATGAGCAGTTCTTC. Encoded protein: CASSVRASGRALNEQFF. Complete variable domain (other parts from reference TRBV7-6 and TRBJ2-1): GAGVSQSPRYKVTKRGQDVALRCDPISGHVSLYWYRQALGQGPEFLTYFNYEAQQDKSGLPNDRFSAERPEGSISTLTIQRTEQRDSAMYRCASSVRASGRALNEQFFGPGTRLTVL.

Note on this clone: A read error may produce the germline difference seen at one junction end. This chain connects TRBV12-3 or TRBV12-4 to TRBJ1-2; D not certain. This CDR3 has 13 amino acids. CDR3 region: CASSFEVNYDYTF. Written as DNA, the CDR3 is TGTGCCAGCAGTTTTGAAGTAAACTATGACTACACCTTC.

The CDR3 sequence is CASSIGEQGAYGYTF. In DNA, the CDR3 is TGTGCCAGTAGTATCGGAGAACAGGGGGCCTATGGCTACACCTTC. This chain links TRBV19 with TRBJ1-2, with 9 bases that match TRBD1. The CDR3 is 15 residues long. Germline V lookup: CDR1 LNHDA, CDR2 SQIVND (reference sequence). Trimming took 3 bases from V and 4 from J; bases not matched to a gene: 6.

The chain has TRBV19 and TRBJ1-4, with TRBD1 as a possible D gene (5 bases). V dropped 6 bases and J dropped 7 bases, with 12 bases sitting between them. The CDR3 extends over 13 amino acids. Per germline, CDR1 LNHDA and CDR2 SQIVND (reference sequence). CDR3 region: CASRPLQGEKLFF. CDR3 nucleotide sequence: TGTGCCAGTAGACCCCTCCAGGGTGAAAAACTGTTTTTT.

The rearrangement joins TRBV30 to TRBJ2-2; D not resolved. The CDR3 consists of 13 residues. Germline loops: CDR1 GTSNPN, CDR2 SVGIG (reference sequence). V lost 5 bases, J lost 5 bases, and 12 bases lay in between. The CDR3 region is CAWDPGNTGELFF. The DNA for the CDR3 is TGTGCCTGGGACCCGGGTAATACCGGGGAGCTGTTTTTT.

The V gene is TRBV7-9, the J gene TRBJ2-3; 10 bases match TRBD2. After removal of 5 bases from V and 1 base from J, the junction contained 3 bases not matched to a gene. The CDR3 consists of 15 residues. The germline CDR1 and CDR2 sequences are SEHNR and FQNEAQ (reference sequence). The CDR3 region is CASSVTSGGTDTQYF. CDR3 nucleotide sequence: TGTGCCAGCAGCGTAACTAGCGGGGGCACAGATACGCAGTATTTT.

This clone was picked up one time. V gene TRBV5-1 combines with J gene TRBJ1-4; maybe TRBD1 (6 bases). V was pared by 0 bases and J by 0 bases, with 15 bases between. Germline values: CDR1 SGHRS, CDR2 YFSETQ. The CDR3 runs 18 residues. The chain's CDR3 is CASSLAAGALTTNEKLFF. In DNA form, the CDR3 reads TGCGCCAGCAGCTTGGCGGCAGGGGCATTGACAACTAATGAAAAACTGTTTTTT.

The chain uses TRBV6-2 or TRBV6-3 and TRBJ2-7; 15 bases fit TRBD2. This CDR3 spans 19 amino acids. CDR1 MNHEY and CDR2 SVGEGT come from the germline V gene. With V trimmed by 2 bases and J by 6 bases, 14 bases remained unmatched. CDR3 region: CASSYPTRTSGRAPLEQYF. CDR3 coding DNA: TGTGCCAGCAGTTACCCTACCCGGACTAGCGGGAGGGCCCCGCTCGAGCAGTACTTC.

Written as DNA, the CDR3 is TGTGCCTGGAGTAGCGAGCTTTCCTACGAGCAGTACTTC. Translation gives CAWSSELSYEQYF. The chain combines TRBV30 with TRBJ2-7; D not certain. This CDR3 is 13 amino acids long. Germline CDR1 GTSNPN, CDR2 SVGIG (reference sequence). V lost 2 bases, J lost 1 base, and 9 bases lay in between. Combining the CDR3 with reference TRBV30 and TRBJ2-7 gives the whole variable domain SQTIHQWPATLVQPVGSPLSLECTVEGTSNPNLYWYRQAAGRGLQLLFYSVGIGQISSEVPQNLSASRPQDRQFILSSKKLLLSDSGFYLCAWSSELSYEQYFGPGTRLTVT.

The V gene is TRBV2, the J gene TRBJ1-4; 7 bases align to TRBD1. The CDR3 covers 14 residues. J gave up 5 bases and V 8 bases, and 8 bases lay outside the gene matches. Germline CDR1 and CDR2: SNHLY and FYNNEI. The CDR3 sequence: CASGNGQENEKLFF. The CDR3 bases are TGTGCCAGCGGTAACGGACAGGAGAATGAAAAACTGTTTTTT. Complete variable domain (other parts from reference TRBV2 and TRBJ1-4): EPEVTQTPSHQVTQMGQEVILRCVPISNHLYFYWYRQILGQKVEFLVSFYNNEISEKSEIFDDQFSVERPDGSNFTLKIRSTKLEDSAMYFCASGNGQENEKLFFGSGTQLSVL.

The rearrangement links TRBV6-4 to TRBJ1-2; unclear D gene. Trimming left V 2 bases short and J 7 bases short, with 14 bases between. The CDR3 has 14 amino acids. Germline V gives CDR1 MRHNA, CDR2 SNTAGT. CDR3 protein: CASSDRSGSGGYTF. CDR3 coding DNA: TGTGCCAGCAGTGACAGGTCGGGGTCCGGTGGCTACACCTTC.

The genes are TRBV11-3 and TRBJ2-3, with 8 bases lining up with TRBD2. This CDR3 is built from 15 residues. Trimming removed 2 bases from V and 2 bases from J; junction bases left unmatched: 3. Per the germline V gene, CDR1 is SGHNT and CDR2 is YENEEA. The CDR3 DNA sequence: TGTGCCAGCAGCTTATCAGCGGGAGACACAGATACGCAGTATTTT. This translates into CASSLSAGDTDTQYF.

This clone was seen a single time. The chain carries TRBV6-6 and TRBJ1-3, with D possibly matching TRBD1 (5 bases). The CDR3 covers 14 residues. CDR1 and CDR2 from the germline V gene are MNHNY and SVGAGI (reference sequence). Deletions cut 6 bases from V and 3 bases from J, with 12 bases between. Here the CDR3 reads CASSPPGIGNTIYF. CDR3 sequence (DNA): TGTGCCAGCAGCCCCCCAGGGATTGGAAACACCATATATTTT.